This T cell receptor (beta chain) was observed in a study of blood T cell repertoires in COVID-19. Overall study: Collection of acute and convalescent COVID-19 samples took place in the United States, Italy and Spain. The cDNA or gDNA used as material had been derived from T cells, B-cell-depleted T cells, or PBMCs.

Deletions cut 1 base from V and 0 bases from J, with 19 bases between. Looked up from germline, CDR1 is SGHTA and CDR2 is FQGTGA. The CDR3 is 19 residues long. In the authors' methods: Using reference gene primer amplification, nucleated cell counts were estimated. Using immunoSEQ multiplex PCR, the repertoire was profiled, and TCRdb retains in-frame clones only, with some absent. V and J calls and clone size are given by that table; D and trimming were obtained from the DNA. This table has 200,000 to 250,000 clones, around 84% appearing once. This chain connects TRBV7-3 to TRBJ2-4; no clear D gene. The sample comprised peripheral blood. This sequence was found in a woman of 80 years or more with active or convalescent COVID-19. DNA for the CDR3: TGTGCCAGCAGCTTAAGGCTTTCTGGCAGTCGACTAGCCAAAAACATTCAGTACTTC. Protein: CASSLRLSGSRLAKNIQYF.